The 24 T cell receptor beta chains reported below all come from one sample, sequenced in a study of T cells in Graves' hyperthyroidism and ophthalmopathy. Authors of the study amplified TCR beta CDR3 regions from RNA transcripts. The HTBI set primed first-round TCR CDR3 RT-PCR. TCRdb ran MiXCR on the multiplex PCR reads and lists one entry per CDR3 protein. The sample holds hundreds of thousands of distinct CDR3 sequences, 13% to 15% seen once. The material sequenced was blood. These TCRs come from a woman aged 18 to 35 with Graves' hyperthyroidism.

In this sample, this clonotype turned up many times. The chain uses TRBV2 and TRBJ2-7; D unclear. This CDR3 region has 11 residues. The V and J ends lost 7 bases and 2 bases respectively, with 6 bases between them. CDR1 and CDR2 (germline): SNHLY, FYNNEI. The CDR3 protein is CASMGTYEQYF. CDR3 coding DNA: TGTGCCAGCATGGGAACCTACGAGCAGTACTTC.

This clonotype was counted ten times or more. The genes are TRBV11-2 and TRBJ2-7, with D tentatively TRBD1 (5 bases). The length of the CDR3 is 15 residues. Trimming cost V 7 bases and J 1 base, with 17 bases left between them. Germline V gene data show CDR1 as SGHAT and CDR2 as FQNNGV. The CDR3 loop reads CASNMKGMKSYEQYF. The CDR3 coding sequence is TGTGCCAGCAACATGAAGGGGATGAAATCCTACGAGCAGTACTTC.

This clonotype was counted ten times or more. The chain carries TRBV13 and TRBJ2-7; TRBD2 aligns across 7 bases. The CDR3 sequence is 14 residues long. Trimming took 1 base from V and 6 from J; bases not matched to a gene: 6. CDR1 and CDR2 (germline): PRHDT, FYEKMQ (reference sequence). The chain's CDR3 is CASSLVREYSEQYF. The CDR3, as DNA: TGTGCCAGCAGCTTAGTGCGGGAGTATAGCGAGCAGTACTTC.

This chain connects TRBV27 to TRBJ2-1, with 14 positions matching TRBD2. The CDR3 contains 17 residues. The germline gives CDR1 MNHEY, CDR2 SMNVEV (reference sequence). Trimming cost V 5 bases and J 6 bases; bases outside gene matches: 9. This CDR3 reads CASSILRGTSGSNEQFF. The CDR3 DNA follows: TGTGCCAGCAGTATTCTTCGAGGGACTAGCGGGAGCAATGAGCAGTTCTTC.

The CDR3 region has the DNA TGTGCCAGCAAAAGAACCGGGGGGGGGGAAGCTTTCTTT. It encodes CASKRTGGGEAFF. This chain links TRBV7-2 with TRBJ1-1, with TRBD1 as a possible D gene (5 bases). Per germline, CDR1 SGHTA and CDR2 FQGNSA. The CDR3 is 13 amino acids. V shed 7 bases and J shed 8 bases, with 17 bases lying between them. The variable domain in full, with the rest retrieved from reference TRBV7-2 and TRBJ1-1, is GAGVSQSPSNKVTEKGKDVELRCDPISGHTALYWYRQSLGQGLEFLIYFQGNSAPDKSGLPSDRFSAERTGGSVSTLTIQRTQQEDSAVYLCASKRTGGGEAFFGQGTRLTVV.

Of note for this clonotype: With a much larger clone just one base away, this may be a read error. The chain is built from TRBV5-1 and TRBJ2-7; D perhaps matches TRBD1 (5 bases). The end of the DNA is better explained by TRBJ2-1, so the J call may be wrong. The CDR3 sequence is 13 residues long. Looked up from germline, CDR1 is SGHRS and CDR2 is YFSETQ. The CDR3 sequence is CASRPDSSYEQFF. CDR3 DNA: TGCGCCAGCAGGCCAGACAGCTCCTACGAGCAGTTCTTC.

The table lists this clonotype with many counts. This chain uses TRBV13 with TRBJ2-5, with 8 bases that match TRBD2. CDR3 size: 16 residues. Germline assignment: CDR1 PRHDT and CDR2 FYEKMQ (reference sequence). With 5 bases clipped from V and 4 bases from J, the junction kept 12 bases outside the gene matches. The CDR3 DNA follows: TGTGCCAGCAGCCCCGGACTAGCCGGGATTGGAGAGACCCAGTACTTC. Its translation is CASSPGLAGIGETQYF.

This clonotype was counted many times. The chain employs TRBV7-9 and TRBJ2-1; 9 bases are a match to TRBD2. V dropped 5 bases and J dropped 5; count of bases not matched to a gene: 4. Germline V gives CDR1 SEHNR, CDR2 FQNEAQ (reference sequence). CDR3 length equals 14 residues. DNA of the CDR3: TGTGCCAGCAGCAAAGCGGGAGGTCACAATGAGCAGTTCTTC. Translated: CASSKAGGHNEQFF.

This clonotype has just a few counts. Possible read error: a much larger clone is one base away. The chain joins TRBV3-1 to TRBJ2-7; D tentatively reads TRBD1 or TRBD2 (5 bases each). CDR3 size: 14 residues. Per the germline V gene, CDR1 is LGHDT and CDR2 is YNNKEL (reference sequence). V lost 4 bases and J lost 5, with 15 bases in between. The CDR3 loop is CASSRAGASNEQYF. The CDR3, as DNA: TGTGCCAGCAGCCGCGCCGGGGCTAGCAACGAGCAGTACTTC.

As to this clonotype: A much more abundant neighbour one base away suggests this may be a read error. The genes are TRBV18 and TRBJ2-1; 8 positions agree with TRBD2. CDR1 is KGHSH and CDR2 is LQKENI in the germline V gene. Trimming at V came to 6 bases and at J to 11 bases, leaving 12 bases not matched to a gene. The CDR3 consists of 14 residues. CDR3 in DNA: TGTGCCAGCTCCCTTAGACTAGCGCAGGATAAGCAGTTCTTC. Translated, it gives CASSLRLAQDKQFF.

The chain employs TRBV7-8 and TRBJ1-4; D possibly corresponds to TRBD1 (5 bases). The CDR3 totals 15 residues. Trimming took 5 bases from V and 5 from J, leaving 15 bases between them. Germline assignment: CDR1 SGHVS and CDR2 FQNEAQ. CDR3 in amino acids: CASSPAGTANEKLFF. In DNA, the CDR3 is TGTGCCAGCAGCCCAGCCGGGACGGCGAATGAAAAACTGTTTTTT.

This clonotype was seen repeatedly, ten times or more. CDR3 DNA: TGTGCCAGCAGTCCACTAGCGGGAGTAGATGAGCAGTTCTTC. Translated: CASSPLAGVDEQFF. The rearrangement uses TRBV12-3 or TRBV12-4 and TRBJ2-1; 11 bases map to TRBD2. CDR3 length: 14 residues. V lost 5 bases and J lost 8; bases outside the gene matches: 5.

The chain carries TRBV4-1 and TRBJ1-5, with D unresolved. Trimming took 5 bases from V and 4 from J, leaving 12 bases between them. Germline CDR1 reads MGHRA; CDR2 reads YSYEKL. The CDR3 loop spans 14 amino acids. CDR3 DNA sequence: TGCGCCAGCAGCTATCCAGGCCGGAATCAGCCCCAGCATTTT. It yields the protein CASSYPGRNQPQHF.

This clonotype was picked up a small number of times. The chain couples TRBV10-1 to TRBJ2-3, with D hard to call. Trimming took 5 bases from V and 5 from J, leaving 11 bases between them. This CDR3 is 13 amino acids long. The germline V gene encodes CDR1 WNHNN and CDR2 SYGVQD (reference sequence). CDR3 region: CASSSSLIDTQYF. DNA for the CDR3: TGCGCCAGCAGTAGCTCGTTAATAGATACGCAGTATTTT.

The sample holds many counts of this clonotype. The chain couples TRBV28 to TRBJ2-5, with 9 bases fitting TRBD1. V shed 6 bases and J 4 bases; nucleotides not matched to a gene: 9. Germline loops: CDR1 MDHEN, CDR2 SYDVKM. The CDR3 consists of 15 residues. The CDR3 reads CASSPQGAWGETQYF. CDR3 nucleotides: TGTGCCAGCAGCCCACAGGGGGCGTGGGGAGAGACCCAGTACTTC.

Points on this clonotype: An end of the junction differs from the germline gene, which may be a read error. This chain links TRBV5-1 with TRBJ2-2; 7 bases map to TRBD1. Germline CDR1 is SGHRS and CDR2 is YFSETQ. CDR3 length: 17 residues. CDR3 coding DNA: TGCGCCAGCAGCCGGGCAGGGGGACACACGAACACCGGGGAGCTGCTTTTT. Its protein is CASSRAGGHTNTGELLF. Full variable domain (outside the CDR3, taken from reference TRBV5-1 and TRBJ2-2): KAGVTQTPRYLIKTRGQQVTLSCSPISGHRSVSWYQQTPGQGLQFLFEYFSETQRNKGNFPGRFSGRQFSNSRSEMNVSTLELGDSALYLCASSRAGGHTNTGELLFGEGSRLTVL.

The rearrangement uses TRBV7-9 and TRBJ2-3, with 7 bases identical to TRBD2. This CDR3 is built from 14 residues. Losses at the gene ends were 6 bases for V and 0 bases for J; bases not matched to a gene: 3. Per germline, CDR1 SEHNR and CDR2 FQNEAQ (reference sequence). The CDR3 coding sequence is TGTGCCAGCAGACTTAGCGGGAGCACAGATACGCAGTATTTT. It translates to CASRLSGSTDTQYF.

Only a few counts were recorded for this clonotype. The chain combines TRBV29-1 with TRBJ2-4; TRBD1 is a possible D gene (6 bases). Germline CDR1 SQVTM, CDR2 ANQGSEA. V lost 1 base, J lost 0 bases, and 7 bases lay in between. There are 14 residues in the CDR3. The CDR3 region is CSVEARGAKNIQYF. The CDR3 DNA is TGCAGCGTTGAAGCCAGGGGAGCCAAAAACATTCAGTACTTC.

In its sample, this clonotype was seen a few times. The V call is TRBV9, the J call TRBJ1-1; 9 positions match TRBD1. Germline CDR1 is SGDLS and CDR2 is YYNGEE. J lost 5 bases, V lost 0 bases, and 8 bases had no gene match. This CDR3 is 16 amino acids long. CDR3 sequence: CASSVEITGGITEAFF. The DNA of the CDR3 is TGTGCCAGCAGCGTAGAAATAACAGGGGGCATAACTGAAGCTTTCTTT.

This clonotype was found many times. The CDR3, as DNA: TGCAGTGCTACAAGACGGGACAGCTCCTACGAGCAGTACTTC. Protein sequence: CSATRRDSSYEQYF. The chain uses TRBV20-1 and TRBJ2-7, with 7 bases lining up with TRBD1. The CDR3 has 14 amino acids. Per the germline V gene, CDR1 is DFQATT and CDR2 is SNEGSKA (reference sequence). V gave up 4 bases and J gave up 0 bases; unmatched junction bases: 6.

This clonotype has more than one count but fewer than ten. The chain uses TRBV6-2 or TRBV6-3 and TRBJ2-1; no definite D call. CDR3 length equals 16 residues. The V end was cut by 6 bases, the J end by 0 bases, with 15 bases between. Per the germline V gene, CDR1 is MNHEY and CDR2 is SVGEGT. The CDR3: CASSLWFSSSYNEQFF. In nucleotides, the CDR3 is TGTGCCAGCAGCCTTTGGTTTAGTAGCTCCTACAATGAGCAGTTCTTC.

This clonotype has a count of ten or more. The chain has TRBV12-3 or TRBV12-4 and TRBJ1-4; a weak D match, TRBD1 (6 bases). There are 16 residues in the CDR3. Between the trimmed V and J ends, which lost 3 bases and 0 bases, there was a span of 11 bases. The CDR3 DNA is TGTGCCAGCAGTTTTTCCCACAGGGCAACTAATGAAAAACTGTTTTTT. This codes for CASSFSHRATNEKLFF.

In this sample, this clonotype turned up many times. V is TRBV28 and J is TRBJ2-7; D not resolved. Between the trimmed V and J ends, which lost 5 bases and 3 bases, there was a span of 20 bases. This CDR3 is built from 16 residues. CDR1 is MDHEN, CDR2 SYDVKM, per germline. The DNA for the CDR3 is TGTGCCAGCAGTCCCCTCCGGCCAACCCAGGACTACGAGCAGTACTTC. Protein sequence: CASSPLRPTQDYEQYF.

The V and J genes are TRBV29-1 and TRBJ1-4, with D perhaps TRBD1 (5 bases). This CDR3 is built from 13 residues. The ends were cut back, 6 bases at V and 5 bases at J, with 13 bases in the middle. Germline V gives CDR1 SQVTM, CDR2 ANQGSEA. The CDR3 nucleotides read TGCAGCGTGGCAGGGTTGTTAAATGAAAAACTGTTTTTT. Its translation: CSVAGLLNEKLFF.